This T cell receptor beta chain was identified during a study of T cell responses to AZD1222 COVID-19 vaccine. On this clone: The antigen is undetermined.

Here immunoSEQ multiplex PCR was the method, and the copy in TCRdb shows in-frame clones only, minus some. This table holds roughly 160,000 clones, roughly 94% found once. V was cut by 5 bases and J by 4 bases, with 8 bases left in between. CDR1 and CDR2 from the germline V gene are GTSNPN and SVGIG (reference sequence). The CDR3 covers 11 residues. Overall study results and limits: All repertoire sampling was performed exclusively after the peak T cell response.

V gene TRBV30 combines with J gene TRBJ1-2; maybe TRBD1 (5 bases). The sample in question was peripheral blood, obtained 28 days after the second AZD1222 dose. This TCR came from an adult who received the AZD1222 COVID-19 vaccine. The CDR3 DNA sequence: TGTGCCTGGGACAGAACCTATGGCTACACCTTC. It encodes CAWDRTYGYTF.